A selection of T cell receptor beta chains follows, all from one sample in a study of T cell changes during pregnancy in multiple sclerosis. Method: immunoSEQ multiplex PCR; TCRdb's copy keeps in-frame clones and lacks some. This sample has fewer than 65,000 clones, with 90% to 95% found just once. The specimen comprised peripheral blood, sampled before pregnancy. All receptors come from a female donor with multiple sclerosis, enrolled in a pregnancy study. The CDR3 runs from the conserved cysteine through the conserved F or W.

V,CDR3
TRBV13,CASSTLIRTGFSRDTEAFF
TRBV19,CASSIGGGLTDTQYF
TRBV7-3,CASSASGGLQETQYF
TRBV6-4,CASSDEANTEAFF
TRBV4-3,CASSQAGTGEAYNEQFF
TRBV7-9,CASSRQGSLYEQYF
TRBV2,CASSKDGKTFQPQHF
TRBV10-3,CASTSAGEPSTDTQYF
TRBV7-9,CASRLTQGNYGYTF
TRBV5-4,CASSPRTAISSEAFF
TRBV5-4,CASSRDRGADTQYF
TRBV18,CASSPPSSGGTAVNEQFF
TRBV18,CASSHNYEAFF
TRBV5-1,CASSLKRIGSYEQYF
TRBV18,CASSPPQGRQGNQPQHF
TRBV19,CASSEVFWDRGNTEAFF
TRBV7-6,CASSQTGTGGRAFF
TRBV11-2,CASSTRDRGFGYTF
TRBV18,CASSPPVGPYNSPLHF
TRBV5-6,CASSLWTGRSPLHF
TRBV12-5,CASGLVPDNTEAFF
TRBV7-8,CASSLVRGHSGNTIYF
TRBV4-3,CASSQDLDSNQPQHF
TRBV29-1,CSVQLDNPGSNQPQHF
TRBV7-6,CASSLENRANTEAFF
TRBV10-2,CASGRGGPGNTEAFF
TRBV5-4,CASRASGGYEQYF
TRBV7-6,CASSLGGGAGEQYF
TRBV2,CASSKDRGADTQYF
TRBV4-3,CASSRLRDKWGQPQHF
TRBV9,CASSAETSPLGMDTQYF
TRBV5-6,CASSFLRVAKNIQYF
TRBV29-1,CSARQEEAFF
TRBV7-2,CASSSQSLLGAIQYF
TRBV7-9,CASSSGQYNYEQYF
TRBV10-3,CAISESRGKNIQYF
TRBV9,CASSVEGGRNNEQFF
TRBV4-1,CASSQDLTSYNEQFF
TRBV7-2,CASTSGTQGYTF
TRBV27,CQAGGGGLGTEAFF
TRBV25-1,CASSSRTLTDTQYF
TRBV4-3,CASSQTQLAGFFEQYF
TRBV15,CATSRGGQTNEKLFF
TRBV7-9,CASSLGNRVGNTIYF
TRBV19,CASSIRGLAGGDYEQYF
TRBV9,CASSSRQSGETQYF